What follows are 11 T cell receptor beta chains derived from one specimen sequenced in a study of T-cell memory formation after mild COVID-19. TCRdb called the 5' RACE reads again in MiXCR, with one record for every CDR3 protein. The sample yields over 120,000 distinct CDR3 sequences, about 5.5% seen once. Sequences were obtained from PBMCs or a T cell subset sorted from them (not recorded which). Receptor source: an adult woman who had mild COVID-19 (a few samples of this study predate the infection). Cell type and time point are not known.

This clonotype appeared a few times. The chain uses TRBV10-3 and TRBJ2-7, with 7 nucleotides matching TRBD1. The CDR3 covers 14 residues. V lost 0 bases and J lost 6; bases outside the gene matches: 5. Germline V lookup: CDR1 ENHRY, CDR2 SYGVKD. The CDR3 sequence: CAISESVGGAEQYF. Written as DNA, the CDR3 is TGTGCCATCAGTGAGTCGGTAGGGGGCGCCGAGCAGTACTTC.

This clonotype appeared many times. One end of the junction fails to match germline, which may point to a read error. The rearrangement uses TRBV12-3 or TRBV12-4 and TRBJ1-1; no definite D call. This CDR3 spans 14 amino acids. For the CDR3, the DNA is TGTGCCAGCAGCACAGACTGGAAGGGCACTGAAGCTTTCTTC. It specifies CASSTDWKGTEAFF.

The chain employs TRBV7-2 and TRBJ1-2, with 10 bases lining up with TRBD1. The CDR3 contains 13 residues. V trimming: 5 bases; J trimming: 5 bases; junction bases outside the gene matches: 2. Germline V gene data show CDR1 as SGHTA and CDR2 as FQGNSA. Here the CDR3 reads CASSEGQGYGYTF. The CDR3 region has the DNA TGTGCCAGCAGCGAGGGACAGGGGTATGGCTACACCTTC.

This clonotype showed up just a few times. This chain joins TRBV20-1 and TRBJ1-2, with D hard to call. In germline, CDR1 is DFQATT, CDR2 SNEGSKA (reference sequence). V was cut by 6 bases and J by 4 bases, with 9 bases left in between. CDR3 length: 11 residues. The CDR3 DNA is TGCAGTGCCCCGGCCGTCTATGGCTACACCTTC. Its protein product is CSAPAVYGYTF.

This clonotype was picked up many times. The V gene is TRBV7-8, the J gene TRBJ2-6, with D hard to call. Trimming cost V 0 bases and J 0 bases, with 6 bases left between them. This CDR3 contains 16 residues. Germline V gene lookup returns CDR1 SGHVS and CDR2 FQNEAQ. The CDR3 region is CASSLALGSGANVLTF. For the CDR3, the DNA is TGTGCCAGCAGCTTAGCGTTAGGCTCTGGGGCCAACGTCCTGACTTTC. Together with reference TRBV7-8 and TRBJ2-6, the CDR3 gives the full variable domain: GAGVSQSPRYKVAKRGQDVALRCDPISGHVSLFWYQQALGQGPEFLTYFQNEAQLDKSGLPSDRFFAERPEGSVSTLKIQRTQQEDSAVYLCASSLALGSGANVLTFGAGSRLTVL.

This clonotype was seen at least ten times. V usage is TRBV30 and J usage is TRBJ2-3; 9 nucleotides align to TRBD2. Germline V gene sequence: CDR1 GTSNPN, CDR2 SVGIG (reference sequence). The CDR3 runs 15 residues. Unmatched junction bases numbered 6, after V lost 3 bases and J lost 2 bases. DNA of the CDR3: TGTGCCTGGAGGGTTCTAGCGGGAAACACAGATACGCAGTATTTT. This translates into CAWRVLAGNTDTQYF.

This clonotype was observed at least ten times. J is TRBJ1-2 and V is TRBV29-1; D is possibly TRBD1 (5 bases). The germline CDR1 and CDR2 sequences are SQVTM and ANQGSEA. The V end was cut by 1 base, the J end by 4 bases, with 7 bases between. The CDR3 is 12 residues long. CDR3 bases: TGCAGCGTTGAAGTTCAGGGCTATGGCTACACCTTC. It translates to CSVEVQGYGYTF.

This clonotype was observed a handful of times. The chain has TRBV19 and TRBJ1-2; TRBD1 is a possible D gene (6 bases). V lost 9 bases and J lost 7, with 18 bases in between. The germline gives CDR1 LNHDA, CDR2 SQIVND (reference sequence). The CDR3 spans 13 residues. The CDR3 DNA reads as TGTGCCAGCGGAGACAGGAAATATTTTGGCTACACCTTC. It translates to CASGDRKYFGYTF.

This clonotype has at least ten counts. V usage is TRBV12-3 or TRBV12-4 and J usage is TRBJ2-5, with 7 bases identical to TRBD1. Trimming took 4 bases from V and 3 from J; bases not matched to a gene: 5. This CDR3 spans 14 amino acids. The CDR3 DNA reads TGTGCCAGCAGTTCGAGCAGGGGGAAAGAGACCCAGTACTTC. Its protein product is CASSSSRGKETQYF.

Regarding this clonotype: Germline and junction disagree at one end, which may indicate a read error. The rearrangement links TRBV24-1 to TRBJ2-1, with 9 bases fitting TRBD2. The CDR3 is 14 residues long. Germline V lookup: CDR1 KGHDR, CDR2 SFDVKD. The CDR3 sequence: CATSDSVGSGRIGF. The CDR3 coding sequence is TGTGCCACCAGTGACTCCGTGGGTAGCGGGAGAATAGGCTTC.

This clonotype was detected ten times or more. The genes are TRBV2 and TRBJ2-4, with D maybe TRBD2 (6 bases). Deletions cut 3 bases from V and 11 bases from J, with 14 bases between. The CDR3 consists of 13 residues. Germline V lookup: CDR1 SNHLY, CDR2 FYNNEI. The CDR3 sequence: CASSDTSFPVQYF. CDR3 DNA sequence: TGTGCCAGCAGTGACACTAGCTTTCCGGTTCAGTACTTC.